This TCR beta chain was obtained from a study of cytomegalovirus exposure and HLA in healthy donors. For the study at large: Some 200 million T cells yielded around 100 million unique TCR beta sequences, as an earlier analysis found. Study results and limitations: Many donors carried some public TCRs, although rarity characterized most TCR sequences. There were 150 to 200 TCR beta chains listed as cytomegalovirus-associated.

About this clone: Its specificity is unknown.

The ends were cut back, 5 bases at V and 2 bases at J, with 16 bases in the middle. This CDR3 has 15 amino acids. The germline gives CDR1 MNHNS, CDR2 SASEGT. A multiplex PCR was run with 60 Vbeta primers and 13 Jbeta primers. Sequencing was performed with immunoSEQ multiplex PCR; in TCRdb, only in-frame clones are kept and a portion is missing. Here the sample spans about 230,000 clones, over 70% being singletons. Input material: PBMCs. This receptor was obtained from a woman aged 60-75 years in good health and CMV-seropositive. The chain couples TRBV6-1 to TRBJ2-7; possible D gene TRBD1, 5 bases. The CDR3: CASSSHAGKTYEQYF. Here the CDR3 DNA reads TGTGCCAGCAGTTCCCACGCAGGGAAGACCTACGAGCAGTACTTC.